Listed below are T cell receptor beta chains from one sample, sequenced in a study of shared clonotypes between healthy human individuals. Here immunoSEQ multiplex PCR was the method, and the copy in TCRdb shows in-frame clones only, minus some. This table holds roughly 2.5 million clones, around nine tenths found once. The specimen sequenced was naive CD4+ T cells sorted from blood. The receptor source for this set is a man aged 18 to 29 in good health. Each CDR3 is given with its conserved first and last residue. Each record gives: V gene, J gene, CDR3 length, CDR3 protein.

V: TRBV11-3; J: TRBJ2-7; length: 14; CDR3: CASSLGGSSYEQYF
V: TRBV7-2; J: TRBJ2-3; length: 14; CDR3: CASSRRRGGTREYF
V: TRBV5-1; J: TRBJ2-5; length: 12; CDR3: CASRRGEETQYF
V: TRBV5-1; J: TRBJ2-5; length: 14; CDR3: CASSWGRAQETQYF
V: TRBV6-1; J: TRBJ1-1; length: 13; CDR3: CASTELPPGEAFF
V: TRBV6-5; J: TRBJ1-2; length: 14; CDR3: CASSARGLHYGYTF
V: TRBV5-1; J: TRBJ2-7; length: 15; CDR3: CASSPLAGETYEQYF
V: TRBV7-2; J: TRBJ2-2; length: 16; CDR3: CASSLSGEPVTGELFF
V: TRBV5-4; J: TRBJ2-3; length: 15; CDR3: CASSQNRAPPDTQYF
V: TRBV10-2; J: TRBJ2-7; length: 14; CDR3: CASSELGGVGEQYF
V: TRBV15; J: TRBJ2-1; length: 18; CDR3: CATSRDPLGTGGSYEQFF
V: TRBV5-4; J: TRBJ2-7; length: 14; CDR3: CASSLPGPLLEQYF
V: TRBV19; J: TRBJ1-5; length: 14; CDR3: CASSMGTGGQPQHF
V: TRBV25-1; J: TRBJ2-2; length: 15; CDR3: CASSAVTGGIGELFF
V: TRBV4-1; J: TRBJ1-2; length: 16; CDR3: CASSLNSGTGNYGYTF
V: TRBV5-1; J: TRBJ2-2; length: 14; CDR3: CASTNRGNTGELFF
V: TRBV6-5; J: TRBJ1-2; length: 14; CDR3: CASSYYSGEGGYTF
V: TRBV21-1; J: TRBJ2-7; length: 13; CDR3: CASSKRSVGEQYF
V: TRBV5-1; J: TRBJ2-7; length: 15; CDR3: CASSLAAGGPGEQYF
V: TRBV19; J: TRBJ1-6; length: 14; CDR3: CASNRPGTDSPLHF
V: TRBV23-1; J: TRBJ1-5; length: 17; CDR3: CASSQNSWGDLFQPQHF
V: TRBV10-2; J: TRBJ1-4; length: 13; CDR3: CASGGTGFEKLFF
V: TRBV5-1; J: TRBJ2-3; length: 17; CDR3: CASSLAGGPGSTDTQYF
V: TRBV6-1; J: TRBJ2-7; length: 14; CDR3: CASNGQESSYEQYF
V: TRBV11-3; J: TRBJ2-1; length: 14; CDR3: CASSTSPDVNEQFF
V: TRBV5-1; J: TRBJ2-5; length: 13; CDR3: CASSLGEVETQYF
V: TRBV6-5; J: TRBJ1-5; length: 14; CDR3: CASSYSGNPQPQHF
V: TRBV5-1; J: TRBJ2-1; length: 16; CDR3: CASSLGGTGGHNEQFF
V: TRBV7-2; J: TRBJ2-1; length: 15; CDR3: CASSLGGGRYNEQFF